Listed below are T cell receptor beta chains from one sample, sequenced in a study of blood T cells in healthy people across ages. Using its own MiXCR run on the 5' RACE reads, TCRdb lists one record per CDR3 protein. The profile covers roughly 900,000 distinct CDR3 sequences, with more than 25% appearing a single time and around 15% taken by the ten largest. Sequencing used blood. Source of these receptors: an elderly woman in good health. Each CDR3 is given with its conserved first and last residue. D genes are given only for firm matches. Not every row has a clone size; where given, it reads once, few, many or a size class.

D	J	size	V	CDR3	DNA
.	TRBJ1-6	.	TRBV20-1	CSARKGGTSSYNSPLHF	TGCAGTGCTAGAAAGGGGGGTACAAGCTCCTATAATTCACCCCTCCACTTT
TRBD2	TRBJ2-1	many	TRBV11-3	CASSPSRTSGGAKFF	TGTGCCAGCAGCCCTTCCCGGACTAGCGGGGGGGCCAAGTTCTTC
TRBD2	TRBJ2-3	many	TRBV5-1	CASSRAGTSGGPSTDTQYF	TGCGCCAGCAGTCGAGCCGGGACTAGCGGGGGACCAAGCACAGATACGCAGTATTTT
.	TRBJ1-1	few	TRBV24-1	CATSDTGRGDTEAFF	TGTGCCACCAGTGATACAGGGCGAGGGGACACTGAAGCTTTCTTT
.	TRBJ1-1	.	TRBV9	CASSPRGGDTEAFF	TGTGCCAGCAGCCCGAGGGGGGGAGACACTGAAGCTTTCTTT
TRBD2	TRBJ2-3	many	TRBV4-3	CASSQDLLAGSTQYF	TGCGCCAGCAGCCAAGATTTACTAGCGGGCTCTACGCAGTATTTT
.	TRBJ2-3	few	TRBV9	CASSQSSSGTDTQYF	TGTGCCAGCAGCCAAAGTTCTAGCGGCACAGATACGCAGTATTTT
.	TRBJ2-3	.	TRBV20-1	CSADGLKWRLPTDTQYF	TGCAGTGCTGATGGCCTTAAATGGCGGCTGCCCACAGATACGCAGTATTTT
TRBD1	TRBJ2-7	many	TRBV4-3	CASSQDKGQGTHRSYEQYF	TGCGCCAGCAGCCAAGATAAAGGACAGGGGACCCATCGCTCCTACGAGCAGTACTTC
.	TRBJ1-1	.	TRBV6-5	CASTEGLLMNTEAFF	TGTGCCAGCACCGAGGGGCTTTTAATGAACACTGAAGCTTTCTTT
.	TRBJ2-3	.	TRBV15	CAISTVLLAADTQYF	TGTGCCATCAGCACCGTACTACTGGCGGCAGATACGCAGTATTTT
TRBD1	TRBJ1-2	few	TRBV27	CASRATGGGDGYTF	TGTGCCAGCAGAGCAACAGGGGGTGGAGATGGCTACACCTTC